This TCR beta chain was retrieved from a study of shared clonotypes between healthy human individuals. Study observations and caveats: The represented genetic and exposure-history diversity was limited by the small number of donors.

There were no recent acute infections or vaccinations among the donors, who were healthy HIV-negative adults. This was a deep-level run. Generated by immunoSEQ multiplex PCR, the TCRdb table keeps only in-frame clones and is missing some. This table holds roughly 510,000 clones, around 79% found once. Germline assignment: CDR1 SGDLS and CDR2 YYNGEE. Trimming removed 0 bases at V and 1 base at J, with 22 bases between. There are 19 residues in the CDR3. About this clone itself: Its cognate antigen is unknown.

The TCR was taken from a woman aged 40 to 55 in good health. Some clones in this sample may be carry-over from other donors' samples. Sequencing was performed on PBMCs. V and J are TRBV9 and TRBJ1-1; maybe TRBD1 (6 bases). The CDR3 DNA is TGTGCCAGCAGCGTAGTCCCGGGAGGCGGGGACACGAAGAACACTGAAGCTTTCTTT. It translates to CASSVVPGGGDTKNTEAFF.